The 21 T cell receptor beta chains below were found in one sample sequenced in a study of siplizumab effects on memory and regulatory T cells. Assay used: immunoSEQ multiplex PCR; TCRdb lists only in-frame clones, some missing. The sample shows roughly 64,000 clones, just over 95% of them seen only once. Sequenced material: naive CD8+ T cells sorted from blood. The receptors originated from a human donor in good health.

The chain uses TRBV27 and TRBJ1-1; TRBD1 might be the D (6 bases). There are 14 residues in the CDR3. Trimming stripped 0 bases from V and 4 bases from J, with 9 bases between. Germline CDR1 reads MNHEY; CDR2 reads SMNVEV (reference sequence). CDR3 in amino acids: CASSLSVGGTEAFF. CDR3 DNA: TGTGCCAGCAGTTTATCGGTAGGGGGCACTGAAGCTTTCTTT.

The chain has TRBV4-1 and TRBJ2-5; D is ambiguous. The J call is uncertain, as TRBJ2-7 better fits the DNA end. In germline, CDR1 is MGHRA, CDR2 YSYEKL. CDR3 size: 17 residues. The CDR3 here is CASSPSSLAAPAYEQYF. The CDR3 coding sequence is TGCGCCAGCAGCCCCTCTTCCCTGGCGGCCCCTGCTTACGAGCAGTACTTC.

J is TRBJ1-2 and V is TRBV27, with D possibly being TRBD1 (6 bases). The V gene lost 5 bases and the J gene lost 2 bases, with 18 bases spanning the gap. The CDR3 runs to 16 residues. Per germline, CDR1 MNHEY and CDR2 SMNVEV (reference sequence). In nucleotides, the CDR3 is TGTGCCAGCAGTCCCCCCAGACAGGACGGAAACTATGGCTACACCTTC. Translating gives CASSPPRQDGNYGYTF.

Here the CDR3 DNA reads TGCAGCGTTCTGAGGGTTAACACCGGGGAGCTGTTTTTT. The encoded protein is CSVLRVNTGELFF. V is TRBV29-1 and J is TRBJ2-2, with D perhaps TRBD2 (5 bases). V gave up 5 bases and J gave up 2 bases, with 9 bases separating them. The germline V gene encodes CDR1 SQVTM and CDR2 ANQGSEA. The CDR3 is 13 amino acids.

The V and J genes are TRBV30 and TRBJ1-5; 9 nucleotides agree with TRBD1. This CDR3 is built from 14 residues. V was pared by 1 base and J by 7 bases, with 5 bases of the junction left unmatched. The germline gives CDR1 GTSNPN, CDR2 SVGIG (reference sequence). The CDR3 DNA is TGTGCCTGGAGTGCGGGACAGGGTGGGCAGCCCCAGCATTTT. It yields the protein CAWSAGQGGQPQHF. The full variable domain, with the rest looked up from reference TRBV30 and TRBJ1-5, is SQTIHQWPATLVQPVGSPLSLECTVEGTSNPNLYWYRQAAGRGLQLLFYSVGIGQISSEVPQNLSASRPQDRQFILSSKKLLLSDSGFYLCAWSAGQGGQPQHFGDGTRLSIL.

The chain combines TRBV7-2 with TRBJ1-1; D perhaps matches TRBD1 (6 bases). Germline V gives CDR1 SGHTA, CDR2 FQGNSA. Trimming cost V 1 base and J 3 bases, with 21 bases left between them. The CDR3 covers 18 residues. Here the CDR3 DNA reads TGTGCCAGCAGCTTAGTTTTTTCCGGGGGCCCAGTGGACACTGAAGCTTTCTTT. Encoded protein: CASSLVFSGGPVDTEAFF.

V and J are TRBV5-4 and TRBJ1-1, with D maybe TRBD1 (5 bases). Germline assignment: CDR1 SGHNT and CDR2 YYREEE (reference sequence). This CDR3 has 12 residues. Trimming removed 2 bases from V and 11 bases from J, with 13 bases in between. CDR3 in amino acids: CASSLPDGTAFF. DNA of the CDR3: TGTGCCAGCAGCTTACCGGACGGGACGGCTTTCTTT.

The rearrangement links TRBV4-3 to TRBJ1-6; D remains ambiguous. The ends were cut back, 1 base at V and 8 bases at J, with 9 bases in the middle. The CDR3 runs 14 residues. Germline V gives CDR1 LGHNA, CDR2 YSLEER. The CDR3 is CASSQGNNYSPLHF. CDR3 DNA: TGCGCCAGCAGCCAAGGGAACAATTATTCACCCCTCCACTTT.

This clone was seen only once. V is TRBV19 and J is TRBJ1-2, with 9 bases identical to TRBD1. CDR1 LNHDA and CDR2 SQIVND come from the germline V gene (reference sequence). The ends lost 5 bases at V and 3 bases at J; junction bases unmatched: 4. The CDR3 is 14 amino acids. This CDR3 reads CASSHRDRDYGYTF. The CDR3 nucleotides read TGTGCCAGTAGTCACCGGGACAGGGACTATGGCTACACCTTC.

The chain combines TRBV6-1 with TRBJ1-2, with D perhaps TRBD1 (5 bases). CDR1 and CDR2 (germline): MNHNS, SASEGT. The CDR3 covers 14 residues. Trimming left V 1 base short and J 6 bases short, with 12 bases between. The CDR3 DNA follows: TGTGCCAGCAGTGAAGAGGGGTTCCAGCATGGCTACACCTTC. It encodes CASSEEGFQHGYTF.

CDR3 nucleotide sequence: TGTGCCAGCAGCGGTGGATTTTCTGGGGCCAACGTCCTGACTTTC. The encoded protein is CASSGGFSGANVLTF. The chain couples TRBV9 to TRBJ2-6; D is unclear. This CDR3 has 15 residues. The V gene's germline CDR1 is SGDLS and CDR2 YYNGEE. The V end lost 3 bases, the J end lost 1 base, and 8 bases lay between the germline ends.

V and J are TRBV28 and TRBJ1-1; D not certain. Trimming pared 6 bases from V and 1 base from J, leaving 9 bases between. Germline CDR1 MDHEN, CDR2 SYDVKM. The CDR3 has 13 amino acids. CDR3 DNA sequence: TGTGCCAGCAGAGTGAGTGAGAACACTGAAGCTTTCTTT. Protein product: CASRVSENTEAFF. Variable domain in full (rest from reference TRBV28 and TRBJ1-1): DVKVTQSSRYLVKRTGEKVFLECVQDMDHENMFWYRQDPGLGLRLIYFSYDVKMKEKGDIPEGYSVSREKKERFSLILESASTNQTSMYLCASRVSENTEAFFGQGTRLTVV.

This chain uses TRBV9 with TRBJ1-2; no clear D. Germline assignment: CDR1 SGDLS and CDR2 YYNGEE. This CDR3 is 18 amino acids long. V was pared by 0 bases and J by 3 bases, with 21 bases between. CDR3 sequence reads: CASSVGGGRPVGDYGYTF. CDR3 sequence (DNA): TGTGCCAGCAGCGTAGGAGGTGGCAGGCCGGTCGGGGACTATGGCTACACCTTC. Combining the CDR3 with reference TRBV9 and TRBJ1-2 gives the whole variable domain DSGVTQTPKHLITATGQRVTLRCSPRSGDLSVYWYQQSLDQGLQFLIQYYNGEERAKGNILERFSAQQFPDLHSELNLSSLELGDSALYFCASSVGGGRPVGDYGYTFGSGTRLTVV.

This chain joins TRBV5-4 and TRBJ1-1, with D tentatively TRBD1 (5 bases). The V end lost 4 bases, the J end lost 8 bases, and 12 bases lay between the germline ends. The CDR3 has 12 residues. The germline gives CDR1 SGHNT, CDR2 YYREEE (reference sequence). In DNA form, the CDR3 reads TGTGCCAGCAGCCCTGGGACGGAAGAAGCTTTCTTT. It is translated as CASSPGTEEAFF.

The chain uses TRBV9 and TRBJ2-2; the D is unclear. Germline lookup yields CDR1 SGDLS and CDR2 YYNGEE. The CDR3 covers 14 residues. V lost 0 bases, J lost 1 base, and 4 bases lay in between. In DNA, the CDR3 is TGTGCCAGCAGCGTAGACGGGAACACCGGGGAGCTGTTTTTT. It specifies CASSVDGNTGELFF.

The CDR3 nucleotides read TGCGCCAGCAGTCAATCTTGGCCTAGAAGGGGAAATGAGCAGTTCTTC. It specifies CASSQSWPRRGNEQFF. The J gene is TRBJ2-1, the V gene TRBV23-1; a weak D match, TRBD1 (5 bases). Being an ORF, TRBV23-1 has a function that is uncertain. Trimming took off 0 bases at V and 7 bases at J, with 16 bases between the two ends. The CDR3 is 16 amino acids.

The rearrangement uses TRBV7-8 and TRBJ2-3; no clear D gene. Germline V lookup: CDR1 SGHVS, CDR2 FQNEAQ. The CDR3 totals 15 residues. V was trimmed by 1 base and J by 4 bases, leaving 12 bases between them. The CDR3 is CASSLVVTSPDTQYF. In DNA, the CDR3 is TGTGCCAGCAGCTTAGTAGTCACGTCTCCAGATACGCAGTATTTT.

About this clone itself: Compared with germline, one end of the junction differs, possibly owing to a read error. The CDR3: CASSEWAQGTTEAFF. The CDR3 bases are TGTGCCAGCAGCGAATGGGCACAGGGTACTACTGAAGCTTTCTTT. The V gene is TRBV25-1, the J gene TRBJ1-1, with D maybe TRBD1 (6 bases). This CDR3 comprises 15 residues. CDR1 and CDR2 (germline): MGHDK, SYGVNS.

V gene TRBV15 combines with J gene TRBJ2-7; D perhaps matches TRBD1 (6 bases). Trimming removed 5 bases at V and 0 bases at J, with 8 bases between. CDR1 LNHNV and CDR2 YYDKDF come from the germline V gene (reference sequence). The CDR3 runs to 13 residues. As DNA, the CDR3 is TGTGCCACCAGCGTGGGACACTCCTACGAGCAGTACTTC. It encodes CATSVGHSYEQYF.

The chain carries TRBV4-3 and TRBJ2-7; D not resolved. Trimming stripped 0 bases from V and 7 bases from J, with 10 bases between. The CDR3 totals 13 residues. CDR1 and CDR2 (germline): LGHNA, YSLEER. CDR3 residues: CASSQDGVGEQYF. CDR3 DNA sequence: TGCGCCAGCAGCCAAGATGGAGTTGGGGAGCAGTACTTC.

The V call is TRBV9, the J call TRBJ2-2, with TRBD2 identical over 9 bases. This CDR3 is built from 18 residues. The germline V gene has CDR1 SGDLS and CDR2 YYNGEE. V lost 4 bases, J lost 5 bases, and 15 bases stayed unmatched. The CDR3 DNA follows: TGTGCCAGCAGCCCCCGGGTTGGCGGGGGGGCGAGGACCGGGGAGCTGTTTTTT. It translates to CASSPRVGGGARTGELFF.